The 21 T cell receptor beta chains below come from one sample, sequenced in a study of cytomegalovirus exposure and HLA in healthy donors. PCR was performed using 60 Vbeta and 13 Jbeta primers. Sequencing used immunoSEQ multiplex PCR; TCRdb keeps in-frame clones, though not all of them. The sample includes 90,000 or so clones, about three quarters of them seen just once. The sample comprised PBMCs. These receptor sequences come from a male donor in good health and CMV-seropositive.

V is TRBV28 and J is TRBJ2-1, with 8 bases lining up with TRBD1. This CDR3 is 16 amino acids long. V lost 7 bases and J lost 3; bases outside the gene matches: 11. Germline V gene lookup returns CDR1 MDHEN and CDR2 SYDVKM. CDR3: CASTVGQEFNYNEQFF. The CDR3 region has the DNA TGTGCCAGCACCGTGGGACAGGAATTTAACTACAATGAGCAGTTCTTC.

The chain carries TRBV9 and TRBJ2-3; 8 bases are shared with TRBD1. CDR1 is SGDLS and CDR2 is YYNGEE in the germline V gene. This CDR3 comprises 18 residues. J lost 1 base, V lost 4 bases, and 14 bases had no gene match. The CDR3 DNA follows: TGTGCCAGCAGCCCAAAGTTACCCGACAGGGGCGGCACAGATACGCAGTATTTT. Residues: CASSPKLPDRGGTDTQYF.

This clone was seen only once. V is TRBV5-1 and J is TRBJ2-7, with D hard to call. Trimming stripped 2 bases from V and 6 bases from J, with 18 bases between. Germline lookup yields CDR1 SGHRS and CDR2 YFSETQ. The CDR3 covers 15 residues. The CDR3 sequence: CASSLATFSPGEQYF. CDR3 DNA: TGCGCCAGCAGCTTAGCAACCTTTTCTCCCGGCGAGCAGTACTTC. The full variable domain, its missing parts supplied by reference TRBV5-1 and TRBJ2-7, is KAGVTQTPRYLIKTRGQQVTLSCSPISGHRSVSWYQQTPGQGLQFLFEYFSETQRNKGNFPGRFSGRQFSNSRSEMNVSTLELGDSALYLCASSLATFSPGEQYFGPGTRLTVT.

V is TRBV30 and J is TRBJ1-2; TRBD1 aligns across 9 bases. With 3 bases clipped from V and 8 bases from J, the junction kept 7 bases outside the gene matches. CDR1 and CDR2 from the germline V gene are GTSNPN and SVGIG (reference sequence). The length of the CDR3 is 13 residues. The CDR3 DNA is TGTGCCTGGAGGGCGACAGGGGGTGGCGGCTACACCTTC. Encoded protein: CAWRATGGGGYTF.

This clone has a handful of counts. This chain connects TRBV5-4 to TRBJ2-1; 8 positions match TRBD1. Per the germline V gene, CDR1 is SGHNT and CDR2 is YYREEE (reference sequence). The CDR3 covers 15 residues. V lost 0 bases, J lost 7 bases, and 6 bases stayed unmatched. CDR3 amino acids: CASSLDQGAGNEQFF. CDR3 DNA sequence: TGTGCCAGCAGCTTGGACCAGGGGGCTGGGAATGAGCAGTTCTTC.

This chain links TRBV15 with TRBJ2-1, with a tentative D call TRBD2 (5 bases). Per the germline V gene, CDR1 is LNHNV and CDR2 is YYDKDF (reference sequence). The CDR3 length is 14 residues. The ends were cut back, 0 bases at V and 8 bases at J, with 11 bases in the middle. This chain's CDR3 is CATSRDEGIYEQFF. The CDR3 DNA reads TGTGCCACCAGCAGAGATGAGGGAATCTATGAGCAGTTCTTC.

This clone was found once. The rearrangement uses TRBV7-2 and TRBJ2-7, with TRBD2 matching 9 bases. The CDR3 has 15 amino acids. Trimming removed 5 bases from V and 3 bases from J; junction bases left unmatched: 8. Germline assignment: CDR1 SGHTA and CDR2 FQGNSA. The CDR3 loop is CASSKRPSGDYEQYF. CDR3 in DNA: TGTGCCAGCAGCAAACGCCCTAGCGGGGACTACGAGCAGTACTTC.

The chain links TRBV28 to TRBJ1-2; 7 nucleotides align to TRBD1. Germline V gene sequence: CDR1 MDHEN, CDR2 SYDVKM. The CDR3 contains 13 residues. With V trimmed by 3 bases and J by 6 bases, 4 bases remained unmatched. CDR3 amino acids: CASSFGTANGYTF. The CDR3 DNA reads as TGTGCCAGCAGTTTCGGGACAGCCAATGGCTACACCTTC.

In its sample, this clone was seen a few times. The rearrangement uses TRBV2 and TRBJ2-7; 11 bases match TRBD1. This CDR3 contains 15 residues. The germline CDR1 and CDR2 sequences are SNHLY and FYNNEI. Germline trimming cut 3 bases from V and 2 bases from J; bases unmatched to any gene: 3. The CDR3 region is CASSDLGQGAYEQYF. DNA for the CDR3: TGTGCCAGCAGTGATTTGGGACAGGGGGCCTACGAGCAGTACTTC.

Here the CDR3 DNA reads TGTGCCAGCAGCTTAGGTCCAGCGGGGGACACCGGGGAGCTGTTTTTT. Protein sequence: CASSLGPAGDTGELFF. This chain links TRBV7-6 with TRBJ2-2; TRBD2 agrees at 8 bases. This CDR3 is 16 amino acids long. J gave up 3 bases and V 1 base, and 4 bases lay outside the gene matches. Germline V gene lookup returns CDR1 SGHVS and CDR2 FNYEAQ.

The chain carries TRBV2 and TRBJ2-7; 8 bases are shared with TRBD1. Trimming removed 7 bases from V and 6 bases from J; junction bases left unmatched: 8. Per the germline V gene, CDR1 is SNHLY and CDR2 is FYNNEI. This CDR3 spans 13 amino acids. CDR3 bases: TGTGCCAGCATCGGACAGGGACCTAGCGAGCAGTACTTC. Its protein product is CASIGQGPSEQYF.

CDR3 coding DNA: TGCGCCAGCAGCCAAGACGGGCAGGGGGTAATAAACGAGCAGTACTTC. Translation gives CASSQDGQGVINEQYF. The J gene is TRBJ2-7, the V gene TRBV4-1, with 7 bases lining up with TRBD1. J was trimmed by 5 bases and V by 0 bases; bases with no gene match: 10. The germline V gene encodes CDR1 MGHRA and CDR2 YSYEKL. This CDR3 has 16 amino acids.

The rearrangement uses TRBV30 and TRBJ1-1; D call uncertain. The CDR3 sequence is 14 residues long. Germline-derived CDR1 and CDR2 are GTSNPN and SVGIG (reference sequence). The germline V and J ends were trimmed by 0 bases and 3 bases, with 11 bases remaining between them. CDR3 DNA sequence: TGTGCCTGGAGTGTACCGGAGGAGCACACTGAAGCTTTCTTT. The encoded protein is CAWSVPEEHTEAFF.

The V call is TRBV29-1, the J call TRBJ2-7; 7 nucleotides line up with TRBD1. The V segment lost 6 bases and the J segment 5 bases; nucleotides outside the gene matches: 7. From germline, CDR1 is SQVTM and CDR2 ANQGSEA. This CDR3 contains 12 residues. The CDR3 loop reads CSVSTGRNEQYF. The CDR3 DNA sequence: TGCAGCGTGTCGACAGGGAGAAACGAGCAGTACTTC.

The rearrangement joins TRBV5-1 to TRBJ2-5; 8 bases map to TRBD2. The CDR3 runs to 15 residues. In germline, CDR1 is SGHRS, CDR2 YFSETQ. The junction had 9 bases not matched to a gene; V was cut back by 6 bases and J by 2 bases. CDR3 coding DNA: TGCGCCAGCAAATGGGCAGGCGGGGGGCAAGAGACCCAGTACTTC. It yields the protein CASKWAGGGQETQYF.

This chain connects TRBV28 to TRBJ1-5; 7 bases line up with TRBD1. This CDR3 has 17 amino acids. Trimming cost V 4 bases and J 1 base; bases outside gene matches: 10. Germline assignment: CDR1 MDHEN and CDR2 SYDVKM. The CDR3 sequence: CASSSRQGLWSNQPQHF. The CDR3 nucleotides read TGTGCCAGCAGTTCACGACAGGGTCTTTGGAGCAATCAGCCCCAGCATTTT.

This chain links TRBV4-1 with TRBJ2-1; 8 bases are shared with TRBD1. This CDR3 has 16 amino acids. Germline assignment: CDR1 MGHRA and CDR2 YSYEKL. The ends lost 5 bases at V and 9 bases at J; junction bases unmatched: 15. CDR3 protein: CASSLDRELRRGEQFF. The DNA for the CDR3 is TGCGCCAGCAGCTTGGACAGGGAGCTTCGTCGGGGTGAGCAGTTCTTC.

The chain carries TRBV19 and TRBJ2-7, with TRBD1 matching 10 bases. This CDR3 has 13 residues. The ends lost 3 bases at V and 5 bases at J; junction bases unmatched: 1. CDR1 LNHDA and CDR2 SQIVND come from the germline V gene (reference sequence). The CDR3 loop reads CASSIGQGDEQYF. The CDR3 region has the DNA TGTGCCAGTAGTATCGGACAGGGGGACGAGCAGTACTTC.

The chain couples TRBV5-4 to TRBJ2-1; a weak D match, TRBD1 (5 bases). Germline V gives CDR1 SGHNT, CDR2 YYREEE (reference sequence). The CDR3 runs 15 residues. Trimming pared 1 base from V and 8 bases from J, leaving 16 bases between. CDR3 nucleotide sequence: TGTGCCAGCAGCTTGACTGCAGGGAAGGGATATGAGCAGTTCTTC. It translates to CASSLTAGKGYEQFF.

The CDR3 sequence: CASSYPGETQYF. In DNA form, the CDR3 reads TGTGCCAGCAGTTACCCGGGAGAGACCCAGTACTTC. The gene calls are TRBV6-6 and TRBJ2-5, with no clear D. The CDR3 consists of 12 residues. Trimming removed 2 bases from V and 4 bases from J, with 5 bases in between. Germline V gives CDR1 MNHNY, CDR2 SVGAGI (reference sequence).

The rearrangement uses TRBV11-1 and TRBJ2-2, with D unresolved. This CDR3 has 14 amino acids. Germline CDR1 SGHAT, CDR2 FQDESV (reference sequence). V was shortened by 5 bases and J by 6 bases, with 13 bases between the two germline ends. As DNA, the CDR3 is TGTGCCAGCAGCCCACATGAGGCCCCCGGGGAGCTGTTTTTT. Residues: CASSPHEAPGELFF.